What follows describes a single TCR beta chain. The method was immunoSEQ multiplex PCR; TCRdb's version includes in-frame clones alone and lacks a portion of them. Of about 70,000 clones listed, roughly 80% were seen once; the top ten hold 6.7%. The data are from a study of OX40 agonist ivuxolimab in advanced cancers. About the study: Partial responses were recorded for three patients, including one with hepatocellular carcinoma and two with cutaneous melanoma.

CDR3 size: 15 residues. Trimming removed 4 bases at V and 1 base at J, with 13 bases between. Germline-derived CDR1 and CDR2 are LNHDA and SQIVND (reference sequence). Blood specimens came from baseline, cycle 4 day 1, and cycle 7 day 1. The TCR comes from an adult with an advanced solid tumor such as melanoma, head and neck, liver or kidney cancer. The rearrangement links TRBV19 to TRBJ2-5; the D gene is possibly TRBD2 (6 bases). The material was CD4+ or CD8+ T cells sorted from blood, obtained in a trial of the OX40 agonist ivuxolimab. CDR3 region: CASSTPGESQETQYF. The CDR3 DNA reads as TGTGCCAGTAGTACTCCGGGGGAAAGCCAAGAGACCCAGTACTTC. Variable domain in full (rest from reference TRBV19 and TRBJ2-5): DGGITQSPKYLFRKEGQNVTLSCEQNLNHDAMYWYRQDPGQGLRLIYYSQIVNDFQKGDIAEGYSVSREKKESFPLTVTSAQKNPTAFYLCASSTPGESQETQYFGPGTRLLVL.